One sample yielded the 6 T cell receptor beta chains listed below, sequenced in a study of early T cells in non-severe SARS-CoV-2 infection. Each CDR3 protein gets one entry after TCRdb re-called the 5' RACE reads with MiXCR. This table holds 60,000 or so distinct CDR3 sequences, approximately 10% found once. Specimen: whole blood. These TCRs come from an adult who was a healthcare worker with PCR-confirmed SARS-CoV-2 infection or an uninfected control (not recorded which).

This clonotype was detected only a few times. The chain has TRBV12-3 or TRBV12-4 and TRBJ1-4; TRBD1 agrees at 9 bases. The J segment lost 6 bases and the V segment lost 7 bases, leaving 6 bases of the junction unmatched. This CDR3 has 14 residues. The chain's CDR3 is CASNNRGRDEKLFF. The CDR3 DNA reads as TGTGCCAGCAACAACAGGGGGCGGGATGAAAAACTGTTTTTT.

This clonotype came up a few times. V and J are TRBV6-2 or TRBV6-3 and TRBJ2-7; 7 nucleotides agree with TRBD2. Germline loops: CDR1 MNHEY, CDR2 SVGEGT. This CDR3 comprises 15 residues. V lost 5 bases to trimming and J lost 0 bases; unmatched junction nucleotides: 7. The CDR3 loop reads CASSRGDLFSYEQYF. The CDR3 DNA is TGTGCCAGCAGTCGGGGGGACCTCTTCTCCTACGAGCAGTACTTC.

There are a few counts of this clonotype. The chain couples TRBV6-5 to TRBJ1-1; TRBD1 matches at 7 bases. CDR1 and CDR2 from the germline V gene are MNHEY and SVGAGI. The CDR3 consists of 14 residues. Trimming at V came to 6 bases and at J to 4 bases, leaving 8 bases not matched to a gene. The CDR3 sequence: CASRPNSGGTEAFF. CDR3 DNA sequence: TGTGCCAGCAGACCTAACTCAGGGGGCACTGAAGCTTTCTTT.

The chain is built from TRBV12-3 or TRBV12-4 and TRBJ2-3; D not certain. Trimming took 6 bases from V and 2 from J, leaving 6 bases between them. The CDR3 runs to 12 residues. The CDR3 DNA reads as TGTGCCAGCAGCCCAGCCACAGATACGCAGTATTTT. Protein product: CASSPATDTQYF.

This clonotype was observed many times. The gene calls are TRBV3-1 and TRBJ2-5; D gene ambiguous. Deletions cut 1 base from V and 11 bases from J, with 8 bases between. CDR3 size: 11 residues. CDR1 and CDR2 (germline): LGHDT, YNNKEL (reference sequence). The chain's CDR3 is CASSQGEQQYF. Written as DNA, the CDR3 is TGTGCCAGCAGCCAAGGGGAACAGCAGTACTTC.

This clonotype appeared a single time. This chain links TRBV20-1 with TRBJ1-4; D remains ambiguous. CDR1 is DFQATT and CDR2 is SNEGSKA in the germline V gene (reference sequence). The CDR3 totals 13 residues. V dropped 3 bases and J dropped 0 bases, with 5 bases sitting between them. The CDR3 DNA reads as TGCAGTGCTAGGGCAGCAACTAATGAAAAACTGTTTTTT. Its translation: CSARAATNEKLFF.